The sequence of this T cell receptor (beta chain) was determined in a study of CD8+ T cells in alopecia areata. As for the study in general: Tofacitinib therapy took 6 to 18 months; 6 months off drug came after. Study-level results: Mouse data revealed clearer TCR sharing than patient data did, a gap possibly tied to HLA.

This clone was observed a handful of times. Its specificity is not known. RNA was isolated and reverse transcribed to cDNA, the sequencing template. Clones were sequenced by immunoSEQ multiplex PCR, and TCRdb holds only the in-frame ones, with some missing. This table holds roughly 190,000 clones, about three fifths found once. Treatment defined: oral pan-JAK inhibitor, 5-10 mg twice daily. The sequencing used CD4+ T cells sorted from blood, collected around week 50, from a patient treated with tofacitinib. The clonotype was recovered from a human donor with alopecia areata.

The CDR3 sequence: CAWTKGWNTEAFF. CDR3 in DNA: TGTGCCTGGACTAAGGGATGGAACACTGAAGCTTTCTTT. The rearrangement joins TRBV30 to TRBJ1-1; D remains unclear. Trimming pared 4 bases from V and 1 base from J, leaving 10 bases between. The CDR3 length is 13 residues. Germline V gene sequence: CDR1 GTSNPN, CDR2 SVGIG (reference sequence).